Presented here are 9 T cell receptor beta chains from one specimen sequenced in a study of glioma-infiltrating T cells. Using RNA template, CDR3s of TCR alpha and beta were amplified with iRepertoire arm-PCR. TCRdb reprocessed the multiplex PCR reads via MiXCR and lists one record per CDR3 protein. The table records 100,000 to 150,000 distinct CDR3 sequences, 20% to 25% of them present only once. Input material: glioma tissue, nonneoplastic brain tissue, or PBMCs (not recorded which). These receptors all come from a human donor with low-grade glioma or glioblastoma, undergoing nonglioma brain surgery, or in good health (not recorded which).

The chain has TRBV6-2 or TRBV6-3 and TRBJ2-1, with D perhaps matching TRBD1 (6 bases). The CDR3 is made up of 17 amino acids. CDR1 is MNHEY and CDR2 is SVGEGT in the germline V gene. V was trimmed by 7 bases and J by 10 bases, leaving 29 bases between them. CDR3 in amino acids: CASTLRGGEVSSREQFF. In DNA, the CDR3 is TGTGCCAGCACCCTCCGTGGGGGCGAGGTCTCCTCGCGAGAGCAGTTCTTC.

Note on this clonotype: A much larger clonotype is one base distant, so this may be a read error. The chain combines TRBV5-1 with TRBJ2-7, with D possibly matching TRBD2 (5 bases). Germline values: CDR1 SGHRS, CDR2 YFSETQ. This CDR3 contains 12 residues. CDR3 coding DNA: TGCGCCAGCCGCTTGAGCGGCTACGAGCAGTACTTC. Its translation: CASRLSGYEQYF.

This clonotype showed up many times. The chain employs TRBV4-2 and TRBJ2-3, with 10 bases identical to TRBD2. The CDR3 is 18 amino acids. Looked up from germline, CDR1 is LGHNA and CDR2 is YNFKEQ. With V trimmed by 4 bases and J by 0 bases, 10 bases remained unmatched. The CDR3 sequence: CASSLVLAGATSTDTQYF. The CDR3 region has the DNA TGTGCCAGCAGCCTAGTCCTAGCGGGAGCCACTAGCACAGATACGCAGTATTTT.

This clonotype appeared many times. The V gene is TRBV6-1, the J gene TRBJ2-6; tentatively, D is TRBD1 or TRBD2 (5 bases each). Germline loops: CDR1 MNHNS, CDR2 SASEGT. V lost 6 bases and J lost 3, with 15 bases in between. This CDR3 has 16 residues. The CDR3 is CASSHHRGGGANVLTF. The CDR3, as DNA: TGTGCCAGCAGCCACCACCGGGGCGGTGGGGCCAACGTCCTGACTTTC.

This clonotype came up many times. CDR3 nucleotides: TGTGCCAGCAGTATAGCGGGAGGAGGGCAAGATACGCAGTATTTT. Residues: CASSIAGGGQDTQYF. The chain is built from TRBV6-4 and TRBJ2-3, with 10 bases identical to TRBD2. V lost 5 bases and J lost 5; bases outside the gene matches: 7. CDR3 size: 15 residues. CDR1 and CDR2 (germline): MRHNA, SNTAGT.

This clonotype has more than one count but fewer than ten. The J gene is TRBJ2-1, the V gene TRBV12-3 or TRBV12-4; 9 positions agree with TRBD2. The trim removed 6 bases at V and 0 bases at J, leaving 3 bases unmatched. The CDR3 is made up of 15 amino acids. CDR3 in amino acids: CASRDSGSSYNEQFF. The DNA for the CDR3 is TGTGCCAGCAGGGATAGCGGGAGCTCCTACAATGAGCAGTTCTTC.

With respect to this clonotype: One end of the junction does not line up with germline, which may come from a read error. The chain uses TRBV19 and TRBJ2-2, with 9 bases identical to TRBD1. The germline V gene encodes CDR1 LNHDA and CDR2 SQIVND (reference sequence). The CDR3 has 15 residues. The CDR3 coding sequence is TGTGCCAGTAGTATAGCGGGACAGGGCACCGGGGTGCTGTTTTTT. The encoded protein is CASSIAGQGTGVLFF.

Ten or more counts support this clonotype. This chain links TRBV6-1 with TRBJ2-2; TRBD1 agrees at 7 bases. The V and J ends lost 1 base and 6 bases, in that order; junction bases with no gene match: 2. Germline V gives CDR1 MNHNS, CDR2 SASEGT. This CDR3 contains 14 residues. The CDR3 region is CASSEVGQPGELFF. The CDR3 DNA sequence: TGTGCCAGCAGTGAAGTGGGACAGCCCGGGGAGCTGTTTTTT.

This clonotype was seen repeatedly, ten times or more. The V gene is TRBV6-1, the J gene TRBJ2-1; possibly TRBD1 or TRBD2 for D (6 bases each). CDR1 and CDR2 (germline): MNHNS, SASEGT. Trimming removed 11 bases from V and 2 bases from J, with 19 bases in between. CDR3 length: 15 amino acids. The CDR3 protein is CAGLRGRRTYNEQFF. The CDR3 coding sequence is TGTGCCGGCCTACGGGGGCGGAGAACCTACAATGAGCAGTTCTTC.